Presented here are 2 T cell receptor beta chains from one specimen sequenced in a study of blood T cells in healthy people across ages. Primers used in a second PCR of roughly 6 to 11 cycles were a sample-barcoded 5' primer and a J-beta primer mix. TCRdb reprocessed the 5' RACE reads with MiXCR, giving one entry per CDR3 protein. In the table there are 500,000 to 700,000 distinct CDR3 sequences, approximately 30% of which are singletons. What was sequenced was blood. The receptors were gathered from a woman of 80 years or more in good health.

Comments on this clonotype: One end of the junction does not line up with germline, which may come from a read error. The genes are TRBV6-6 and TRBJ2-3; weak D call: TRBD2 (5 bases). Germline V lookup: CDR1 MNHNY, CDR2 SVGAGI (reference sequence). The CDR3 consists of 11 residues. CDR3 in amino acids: CASSYRDMQYF. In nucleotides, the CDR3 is TGTGCCAGCAGTTATCGGGATATGCAGTATTTT.

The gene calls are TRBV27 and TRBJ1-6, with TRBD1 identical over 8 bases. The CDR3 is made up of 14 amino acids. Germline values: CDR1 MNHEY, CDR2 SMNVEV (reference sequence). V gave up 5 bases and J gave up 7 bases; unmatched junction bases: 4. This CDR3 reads CASSPGGRNSPLHF. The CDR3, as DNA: TGTGCCAGCAGTCCAGGGGGCCGGAATTCACCCCTCCACTTT.